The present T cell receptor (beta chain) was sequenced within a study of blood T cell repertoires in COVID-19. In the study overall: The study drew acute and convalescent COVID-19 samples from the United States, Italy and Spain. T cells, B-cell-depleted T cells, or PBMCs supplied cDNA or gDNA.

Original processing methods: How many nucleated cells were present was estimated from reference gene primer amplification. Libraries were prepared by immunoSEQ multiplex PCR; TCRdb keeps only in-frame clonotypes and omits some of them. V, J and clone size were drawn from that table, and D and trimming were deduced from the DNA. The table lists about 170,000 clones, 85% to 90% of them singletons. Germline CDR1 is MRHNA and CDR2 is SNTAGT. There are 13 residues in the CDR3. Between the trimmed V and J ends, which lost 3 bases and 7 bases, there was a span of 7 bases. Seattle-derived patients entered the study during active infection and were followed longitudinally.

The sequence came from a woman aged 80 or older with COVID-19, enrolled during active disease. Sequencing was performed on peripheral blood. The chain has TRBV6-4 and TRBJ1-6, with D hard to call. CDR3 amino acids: CASSEELNSPLHF. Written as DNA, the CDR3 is TGTGCCAGCAGTGAAGAACTGAATTCACCCCTCCACTTT.